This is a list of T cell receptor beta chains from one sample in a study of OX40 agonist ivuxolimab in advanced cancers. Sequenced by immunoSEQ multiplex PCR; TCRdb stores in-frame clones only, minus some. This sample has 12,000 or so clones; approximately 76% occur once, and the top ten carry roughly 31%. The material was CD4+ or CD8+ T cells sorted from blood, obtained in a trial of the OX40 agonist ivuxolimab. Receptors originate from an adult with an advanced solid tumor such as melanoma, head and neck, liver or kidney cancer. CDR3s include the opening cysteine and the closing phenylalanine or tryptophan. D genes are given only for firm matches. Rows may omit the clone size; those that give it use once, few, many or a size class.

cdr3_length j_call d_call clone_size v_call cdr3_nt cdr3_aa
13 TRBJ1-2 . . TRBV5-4 TGTGCCAGCAGCGTGTCGGGGGCATCTGGCTACACCTTC CASSVSGASGYTF
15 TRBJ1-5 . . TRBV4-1 TGCGCCAGCAGCCAAGAGAGGGGCCCAGCGTCGCCCCAGCATTTT CASSQERGPASPQHF
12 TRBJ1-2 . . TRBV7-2 TGTGCCAGCAGCTTCGGCCAGGCAGGCTACACCTTC CASSFGQAGYTF
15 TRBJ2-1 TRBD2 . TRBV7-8 TGTGCCAGCAGCCCGAGGACTAGCGGGAGTGATGAGCAGTTCTTC CASSPRTSGSDEQFF
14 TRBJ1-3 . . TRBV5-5 TGTGCCAGCACACCGCCGGAATCGGGAAACACCATATATTTT CASTPPESGNTIYF
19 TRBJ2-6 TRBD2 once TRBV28 TGTGCCAGCAGTTTCCCCGCTAGCGGGAGTAGGTCTGGGGCCAACGTCCTGACTTTC CASSFPASGSRSGANVLTF
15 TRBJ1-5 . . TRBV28 TGTGCCAGCAGTTTGGTCTTAGATAGCAATCAGCCCCAGCATTTT CASSLVLDSNQPQHF
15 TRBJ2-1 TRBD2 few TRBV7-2 TGTGCCAGCAGCTTATTAGCGGGAGCGCCCAATGAGCAGTTCTTC CASSLLAGAPNEQFF
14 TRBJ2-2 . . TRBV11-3 TGTGCCAGCAGACTCGGGCCTTTTGACCGGGAGCTGTTTTTT CASRLGPFDRELFF
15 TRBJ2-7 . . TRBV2 TGTGCCAGCAGTGCTCAAGCGGAGAACTCCTACGAGCAGTACTTC CASSAQAENSYEQYF
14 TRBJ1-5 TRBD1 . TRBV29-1 TGCAGCGTTGCTTCAGGGGGCCTGGTTCAGCCCCAGCATTTT CSVASGGLVQPQHF
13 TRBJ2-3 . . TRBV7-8 TGTGCCAGCAGCTTAGTTGAGGTCGCTACGCAGTATTTT CASSLVEVATQYF
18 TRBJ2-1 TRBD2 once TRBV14 TGTGCCAGCAGCCAAGACCCAAAAGGGGAGGGCAGGGACAATGAGCAGTTCTTC CASSQDPKGEGRDNEQFF
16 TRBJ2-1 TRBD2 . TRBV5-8 TGTGCCAGCAGCTTGGTTGGCGGGAGTAGGGACAATGAGCAGTTCTTC CASSLVGGSRDNEQFF
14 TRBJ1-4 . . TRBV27 TGTGCCAGCAGTCTCTTAGGAACTAATGAAAAACTGTTTTTT CASSLLGTNEKLFF
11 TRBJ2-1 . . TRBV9 TGTGCCAGCAGCGTCAGGGCTGAGCAGTTCTTC CASSVRAEQFF
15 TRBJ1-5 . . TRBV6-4 TGTGCCAGCAGAACCCGGGGCAGGGGTAATCAGCCCCAGCATTTT CASRTRGRGNQPQHF
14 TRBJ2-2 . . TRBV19 TGTGCCAGTAACCCCCTCGGAGCCCCCGGGGAGCTGTTTTTT CASNPLGAPGELFF
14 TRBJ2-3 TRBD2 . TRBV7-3 TGTGCCAGCAGCTCAGCGGGAGGAACAGATACGCAGTATTTT CASSSAGGTDTQYF
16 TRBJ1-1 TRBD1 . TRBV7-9 TGTGCCAGCAGCTTAGGACAGGGGCCCTTGAACACTGAAGCTTTCTTT CASSLGQGPLNTEAFF
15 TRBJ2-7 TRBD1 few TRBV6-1 TGTGCCAGCAGCACTCGGGACAGCCCCTCCTACGAGCAGTACTTC CASSTRDSPSYEQYF
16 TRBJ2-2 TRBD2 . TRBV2 TGTGCCAGCACCAGGAGACTAGCGGGAGGTGGCGGGGAGCTGTTTTTT CASTRRLAGGGGELFF
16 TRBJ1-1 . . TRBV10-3 TGTGCCATCAGTGAGTTCTACAGGGTCATGAACACTGAAGCTTTCTTT CAISEFYRVMNTEAFF
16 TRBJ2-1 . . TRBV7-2 TGTGCCAGCAGCTCCAGCCGGCGCTTCGCGGGCAATGAGCAGTTCTTC CASSSSRRFAGNEQFF
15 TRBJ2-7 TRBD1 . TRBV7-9 TGTGCCAGCAGCTTCCGGGACAGGGGGCTTTACGAGCAGTACTTC CASSFRDRGLYEQYF
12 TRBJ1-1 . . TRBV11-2 TGTGCCAGCAGCGGAAGACAGCCTGAAGCTTTCTTT CASSGRQPEAFF
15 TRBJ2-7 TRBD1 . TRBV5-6 TGTGCCAGCAGCTTGTATCCGACAGGGTTCGCCGAGCAGTACTTC CASSLYPTGFAEQYF
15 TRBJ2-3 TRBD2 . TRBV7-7 TGTGCTAGCAGCATTGGACTAGCGCTCACAGATACGCAGTATTTT CASSIGLALTDTQYF
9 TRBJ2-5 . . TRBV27 TGTGCCAGCAGTTGGTCCGGGTACTTC CASSWSGYF
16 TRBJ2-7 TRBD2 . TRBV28 TGTGCCAGCAGCCTCCTCACTAGCGGGAGCTCCTACGAGCAGTACTTC CASSLLTSGSSYEQYF
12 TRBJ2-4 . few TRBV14 TGTGCCAGCAGCCAAGAAAGGAACATTCAGTACTTC CASSQERNIQYF
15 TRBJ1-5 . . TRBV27 TGTGCCAGCAGTTTATCGATAATGGGTAGTCAGCCCCAGCATTTT CASSLSIMGSQPQHF
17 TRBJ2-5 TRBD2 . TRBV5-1 TGCGCCAGCAGCCTAGGGACTAGCGGGAGGCTCCAAGAGACCCAGTACTTC CASSLGTSGRLQETQYF
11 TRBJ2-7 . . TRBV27 TGTACCGCCGGACGAAGGCTCGAGCAGTACTTC CTAGRRLEQYF
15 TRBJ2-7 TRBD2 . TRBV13 TGTGCCAGCAGCTTAGAGCGGGAGGGCCGATACGAGCAGTACTTC CASSLEREGRYEQYF
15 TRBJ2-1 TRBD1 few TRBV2 TGTGCCGTACAACGGCGGGACAGGGTGAACAATGAGCAGTTCTTC CAVQRRDRVNNEQFF
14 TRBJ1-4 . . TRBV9 TGTGCCAGCAGCGTAGCAGGGGCGAACGAAAAACTGTTTTTT CASSVAGANEKLFF
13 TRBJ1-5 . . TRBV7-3 TGTGCCAGCAGCCCAACGGGGAATCAGCCCCAGCATTTT CASSPTGNQPQHF
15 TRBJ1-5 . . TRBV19 TGTGCCAGTAGTTGGTCAGACAATAGCAATCAGCCCCAGCATTTT CASSWSDNSNQPQHF
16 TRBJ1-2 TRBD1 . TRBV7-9 TGTGCCAGCAGCTACGCCGGGACAGGGCCTCTAAGAGGCTACACCTTC CASSYAGTGPLRGYTF
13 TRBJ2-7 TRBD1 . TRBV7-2 TGTGCCAGCAGCTTGACAGGGGCTCGTGAGCAGTACTTC CASSLTGAREQYF
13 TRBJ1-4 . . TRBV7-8 TGTGCCAGCAGCTTAGCAGGATCGGGAAAAACTGTTTTT CASSLAGSGKTVF
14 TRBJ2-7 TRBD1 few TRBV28 TGTGCCAGCAGGGTCGGGACAGGACACTACGAGCAGTACTTC CASRVGTGHYEQYF
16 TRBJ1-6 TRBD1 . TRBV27 TGTGCCAAATCCGACAGGGCCCTCTTTTATAATTCACCCCTCCACTTT CAKSDRALFYNSPLHF
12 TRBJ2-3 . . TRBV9 TGTGCCAGCAGCCCCATTTCGGATACGCAGTATTTT CASSPISDTQYF
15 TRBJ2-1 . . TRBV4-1 TGCGCCAGCAGCCACCGGGACCAGGTTGGGGATGAGCAGTTCTTC CASSHRDQVGDEQFF
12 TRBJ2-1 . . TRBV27 TGTGCCAGCAGTATGACGTATAATGAGCAGTTCTTC CASSMTYNEQFF
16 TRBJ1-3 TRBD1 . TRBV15 TGTGCCACCAGCAGAATGGACAGGGGTCGTGTAAACACCATATATTTT CATSRMDRGRVNTIYF
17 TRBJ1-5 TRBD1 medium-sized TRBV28 TGTGCCAGCAGTTTATCGGTGGACAGGGGAGGGGATCAGCCCCAGCATTTT CASSLSVDRGGDQPQHF
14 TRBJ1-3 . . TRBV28 TGTGCCAGCAAACGGGGGTTCGGAAGAAACACCATATATTTT CASKRGFGRNTIYF
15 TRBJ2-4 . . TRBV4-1 TGCGCCAGCAGTATAAGACGACAGCCGAAAAACATTCAGTACTTC CASSIRRQPKNIQYF
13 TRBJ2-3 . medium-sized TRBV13 TGTGCCAGCAGCCTCAACAATTTAGATACGCAGTATTTT CASSLNNLDTQYF
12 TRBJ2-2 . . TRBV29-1 TGCAGCGTTTGGTGGCAGTCCGGGGAGCTGTTTTTT CSVWWQSGELFF
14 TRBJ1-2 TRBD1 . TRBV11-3 TGTGCCAGCAGCTCCAGGACAGGGAAGGGAGGCTACACCTTC CASSSRTGKGGYTF
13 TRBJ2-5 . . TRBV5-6 TGTGCCAGCAGCGGAGTTTTGAGGGAGACCCAGTACTTC CASSGVLRETQYF